Presented here are 19 T cell receptor beta chains from one specimen sequenced in a study of blood T cell repertoires in COVID-19. Assay used: immunoSEQ multiplex PCR; TCRdb lists only in-frame clones, some missing. Of around 250,000 clones listed, around 89% were seen once; the top ten hold over 4%. Source material: PBMCs or T cells enriched from blood (not recorded which). These receptors all stem from a woman in her twenties or thirties who had recovered from COVID-19.

This chain connects TRBV27 to TRBJ2-2; TRBD1 might be the D (5 bases). V lost 0 bases and J lost 7, with 6 bases in between. Per germline, CDR1 MNHEY and CDR2 SMNVEV (reference sequence). There are 13 residues in the CDR3. This CDR3 is CASSLSTGGELFF. CDR3 bases: TGTGCCAGCAGTTTATCTACAGGCGGGGAGCTGTTTTTT.

V usage is TRBV9 and J usage is TRBJ2-2, with TRBD2 matching 12 bases. V lost 0 bases, J lost 6 bases, and 15 bases stayed unmatched. The CDR3 sequence is 20 residues long. Germline V gene lookup returns CDR1 SGDLS and CDR2 YYNGEE. The CDR3, as DNA: TGTGCCAGCAGCGTAGGAGGATGGGCTAGCGGGAGGGCCGTTTCCGGGGAGCTGTTTTTT. This codes for CASSVGGWASGRAVSGELFF.

The genes are TRBV27 and TRBJ2-7; 7 positions agree with TRBD1. The germline V gene has CDR1 MNHEY and CDR2 SMNVEV (reference sequence). J was trimmed by 3 bases and V by 5 bases; bases with no gene match: 7. There are 14 residues in the CDR3. CDR3: CASSKYRGGYEQYF. CDR3 coding DNA: TGTGCCAGCAGTAAATACAGGGGCGGCTACGAGCAGTACTTC.

CDR3 bases: TGTGCCAGCAGCCTAAGTCGTGATAGTGGCTACACCTTC. This encodes CASSLSRDSGYTF. This chain uses TRBV7-2 with TRBJ1-2, with D uncertain. V was trimmed by 5 bases and J by 7 bases, leaving 14 bases between them. This CDR3 has 13 amino acids. Germline V gene lookup returns CDR1 SGHTA and CDR2 FQGNSA.

The V call is TRBV14, the J call TRBJ2-5; 11 positions match TRBD2. This CDR3 region has 17 residues. V lost 0 bases, J lost 5 bases, and 8 bases stayed unmatched. Germline CDR1 SGHDN, CDR2 FVKESK. This chain's CDR3 is CASSQEVSGRASETQYF. The CDR3 coding sequence is TGTGCCAGCAGCCAAGAGGTTAGCGGGAGGGCCTCCGAGACCCAGTACTTC.

The chain uses TRBV7-2 and TRBJ2-3; 14 nucleotides match TRBD2. V lost 5 bases and J lost 6; bases outside the gene matches: 7. Per the germline V gene, CDR1 is SGHTA and CDR2 is FQGNSA. This CDR3 spans 16 amino acids. The CDR3 DNA follows: TGTGCCAGCAGCGTCCTAAGACTAGCGGGAGGGGATACGCAGTATTTT. Its translation is CASSVLRLAGGDTQYF.

V usage is TRBV7-3 and J usage is TRBJ2-2; 8 bases fit TRBD1. The CDR3 contains 15 residues. V was clipped by 5 bases and J by 6 bases; unmatched bases: 8. CDR1 is SGHTA and CDR2 is FQGTGA in the germline V gene. For the CDR3, the DNA is TGTGCCAGCAGCCCCGGGACAGGTCTACCCGGGGAGCTGTTTTTT. It specifies CASSPGTGLPGELFF.

This rearrangement joins TRBV2 to TRBJ2-3; D is ambiguous. The CDR3 contains 11 residues. Germline assignment: CDR1 SNHLY and CDR2 FYNNEI. V dropped 5 bases and J dropped 3 bases, with 3 bases sitting between them. CDR3 in amino acids: CASSITDTQYF. CDR3 DNA: TGTGCCAGCAGTATAACAGATACGCAGTATTTT.

This clone has a single count. This chain connects TRBV2 to TRBJ1-1; TRBD1 matches 7 bases. The V segment lost 6 bases and the J segment 6 bases; nucleotides outside the gene matches: 10. The CDR3 is 14 amino acids. CDR1 SNHLY and CDR2 FYNNEI come from the germline V gene. CDR3 in amino acids: CASRGGPDVSEAFF. CDR3 DNA sequence: TGTGCCAGCAGAGGGGGCCCCGATGTATCTGAAGCTTTCTTT.

The rearrangement joins TRBV15 to TRBJ2-3; 7 bases line up with TRBD2. The V segment lost 3 bases and the J segment 5 bases; nucleotides outside the gene matches: 17. Per the germline V gene, CDR1 is LNHNV and CDR2 is YYDKDF (reference sequence). CDR3 length: 18 residues. The CDR3 DNA reads TGTGCCACCAGCAGTAGGTCTCCGCGGGGGTCCGTCCGAGATACGCAGTATTTT. As protein: CATSSRSPRGSVRDTQYF.

This chain joins TRBV19 and TRBJ2-3; 9 nucleotides align to TRBD2. V shed 6 bases and J 2 bases; nucleotides not matched to a gene: 18. The CDR3 is 19 amino acids. Looked up from germline, CDR1 is LNHDA and CDR2 is SQIVND (reference sequence). This chain's CDR3 is CASSPPGDLAGQITDTQYF. The CDR3 DNA reads TGTGCCAGTAGCCCTCCCGGGGACCTAGCGGGACAAATCACAGATACGCAGTATTTT.

The chain joins TRBV30 to TRBJ1-2; D is possibly TRBD1 (6 bases). Trimming removed 2 bases at V and 6 bases at J, with 13 bases between. The germline V gene encodes CDR1 GTSNPN and CDR2 SVGIG (reference sequence). The CDR3 sequence is 13 residues long. The CDR3, as DNA: TGTGCCTGGAGTCTACAGGGCTGGGATGGCTACACCTTC. This gives the protein CAWSLQGWDGYTF.

The V and J genes are TRBV5-1 and TRBJ2-2, with 10 bases fitting TRBD1. The V and J ends lost 0 bases and 4 bases, in that order; junction bases with no gene match: 3. CDR1 is SGHRS and CDR2 is YFSETQ in the germline V gene. This CDR3 is built from 16 residues. In DNA, the CDR3 is TGCGCCAGCAGCTTGGACCGGACAGGGGGCACCGGGGAGCTGTTTTTT. It translates to CASSLDRTGGTGELFF.

V is TRBV27 and J is TRBJ2-7; 10 bases align to TRBD1. This CDR3 is built from 15 residues. Germline-derived CDR1 and CDR2 are MNHEY and SMNVEV (reference sequence). J lost 0 bases, V lost 6 bases, and 5 bases had no gene match. In DNA form, the CDR3 reads TGTGCCAGCAGCTGGGACAGGGGAAGCTCCTACGAGCAGTACTTC. Translation gives CASSWDRGSSYEQYF.

This chain uses TRBV4-3 with TRBJ2-3; 9 nucleotides match TRBD2. V lost 0 bases and J lost 2; bases outside the gene matches: 3. The CDR3 is 16 residues long. CDR1 is LGHNA and CDR2 is YSLEER in the germline V gene. The CDR3 DNA is TGCGCCAGCAGCCAAGATCTAGCGGGAAACACAGATACGCAGTATTTT. This encodes CASSQDLAGNTDTQYF.

This clone was seen a single time. This chain links TRBV6-2 or TRBV6-3 with TRBJ1-3; tentative D call: TRBD1 (6 bases). Per the germline V gene, CDR1 is MNHEY and CDR2 is SVGEGT. V was clipped by 2 bases and J by 3 bases, with 17 bases between them. CDR3 size: 17 residues. Here the CDR3 reads CASSYKGVRSYGNTIYF. The CDR3 DNA is TGTGCCAGCAGTTACAAGGGGGTCCGAAGTTATGGAAACACCATATATTTT.

V usage is TRBV28 and J usage is TRBJ1-5, with a weak D call TRBD1 (6 bases). This CDR3 is 16 amino acids long. Per germline, CDR1 MDHEN and CDR2 SYDVKM. Trimming pared 2 bases from V and 2 bases from J, leaving 13 bases between. The CDR3 reads CASSLNRASGNQPQHF. The CDR3 DNA sequence: TGTGCCAGCAGTTTAAACAGGGCAAGCGGCAATCAGCCCCAGCATTTT.

The V and J genes are TRBV7-2 and TRBJ1-2, with D maybe TRBD1 (5 bases). The CDR3 is made up of 14 amino acids. Deletions cut 0 bases from V and 8 bases from J, with 13 bases between. Looked up from germline, CDR1 is SGHTA and CDR2 is FQGNSA. CDR3 amino acids: CASSLAKGSGGYTF. The CDR3 nucleotides read TGTGCCAGCAGCTTAGCGAAGGGTTCAGGGGGCTACACCTTC.

The chain links TRBV24-1 to TRBJ2-3; D may be TRBD2 (6 bases). Germline loops: CDR1 KGHDR, CDR2 SFDVKD. The V gene lost 0 bases and the J gene lost 9 bases, with 12 bases spanning the gap. The CDR3 consists of 14 residues. CDR3 sequence: CATSDLPHGGTQYF. The DNA of the CDR3 is TGTGCCACCAGTGATTTGCCCCACGGGGGAACGCAGTATTTT.